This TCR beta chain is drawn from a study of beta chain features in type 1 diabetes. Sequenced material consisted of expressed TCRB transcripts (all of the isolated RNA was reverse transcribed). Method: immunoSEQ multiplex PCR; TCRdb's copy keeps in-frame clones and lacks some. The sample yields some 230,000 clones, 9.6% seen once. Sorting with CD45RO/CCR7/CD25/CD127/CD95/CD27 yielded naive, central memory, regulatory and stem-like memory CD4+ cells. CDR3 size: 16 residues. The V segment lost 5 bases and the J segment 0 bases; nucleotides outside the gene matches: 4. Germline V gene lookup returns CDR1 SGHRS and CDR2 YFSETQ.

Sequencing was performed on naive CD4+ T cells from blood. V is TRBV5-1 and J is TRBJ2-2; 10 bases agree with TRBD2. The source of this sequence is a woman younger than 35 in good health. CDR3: CASSLAGATNTGELFF. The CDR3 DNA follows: TGCGCCAGCAGTCTAGCGGGAGCCACGAACACCGGGGAGCTGTTTTTT.